The clone carrying this T cell receptor (beta chain) occurred many times. The antigen is not known. This entry is derived from a study of CD8 T cells in ankylosing spondylitis. Study-level results: A motif of several highly homologous TCR beta variants was seen as apparently characteristic of ankylosing spondylitis blood.

TCRdb itself ran the 5' RACE reads through MiXCR, one entry per CDR3 protein. Here the sample spans roughly 48,000 distinct CDR3 sequences, around 7.4% being singletons. V was cut by 2 bases and J by 3 bases, with 20 bases left in between. This CDR3 is built from 18 residues. Germline loops: CDR1 SGHRS, CDR2 YFSETQ. This clonotype originated in a female donor with ankylosing spondylitis or in good health (not recorded which). The specimen was blood, either unsorted or a sorted T cell fraction (not recorded which). The chain has TRBV5-1 and TRBJ2-2; a weak D match, TRBD1 (6 bases). The CDR3, as DNA: TGCGCCAGCAGCTTAAGGACAGCCAGCTTCCTTGACACCGGGGAGCTGTTTTTT. This codes for CASSLRTASFLDTGELFF.